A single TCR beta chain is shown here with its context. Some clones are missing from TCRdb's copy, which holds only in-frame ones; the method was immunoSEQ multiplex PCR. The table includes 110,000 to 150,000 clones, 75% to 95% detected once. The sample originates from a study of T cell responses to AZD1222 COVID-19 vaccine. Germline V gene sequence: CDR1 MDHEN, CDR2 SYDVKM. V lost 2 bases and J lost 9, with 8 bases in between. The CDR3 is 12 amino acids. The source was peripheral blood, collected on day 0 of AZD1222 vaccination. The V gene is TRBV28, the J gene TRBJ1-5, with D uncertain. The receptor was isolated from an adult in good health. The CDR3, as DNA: TGTGCCAGCAGTTTAGATCCGCGGCCCCAGCATTTT. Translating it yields CASSLDPRPQHF. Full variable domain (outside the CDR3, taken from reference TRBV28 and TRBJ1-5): DVKVTQSSRYLVKRTGEKVFLECVQDMDHENMFWYRQDPGLGLRLIYFSYDVKMKEKGDIPEGYSVSREKKERFSLILESASTNQTSMYLCASSLDPRPQHFGDGTRLSIL.